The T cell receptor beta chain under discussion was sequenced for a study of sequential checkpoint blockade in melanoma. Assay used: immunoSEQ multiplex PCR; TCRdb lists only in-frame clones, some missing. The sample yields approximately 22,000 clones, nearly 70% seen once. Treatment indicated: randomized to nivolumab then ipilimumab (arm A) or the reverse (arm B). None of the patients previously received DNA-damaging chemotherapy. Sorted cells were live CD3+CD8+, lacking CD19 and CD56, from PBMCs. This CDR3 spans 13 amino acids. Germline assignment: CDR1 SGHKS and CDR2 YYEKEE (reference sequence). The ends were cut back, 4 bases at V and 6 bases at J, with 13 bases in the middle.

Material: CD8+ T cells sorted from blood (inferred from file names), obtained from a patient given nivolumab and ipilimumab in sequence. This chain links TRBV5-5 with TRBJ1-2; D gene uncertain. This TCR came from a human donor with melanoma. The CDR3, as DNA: TGTGCCAGCAGCCCGCGGGCAAAAGATGGCTACACCTTC. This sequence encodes CASSPRAKDGYTF.